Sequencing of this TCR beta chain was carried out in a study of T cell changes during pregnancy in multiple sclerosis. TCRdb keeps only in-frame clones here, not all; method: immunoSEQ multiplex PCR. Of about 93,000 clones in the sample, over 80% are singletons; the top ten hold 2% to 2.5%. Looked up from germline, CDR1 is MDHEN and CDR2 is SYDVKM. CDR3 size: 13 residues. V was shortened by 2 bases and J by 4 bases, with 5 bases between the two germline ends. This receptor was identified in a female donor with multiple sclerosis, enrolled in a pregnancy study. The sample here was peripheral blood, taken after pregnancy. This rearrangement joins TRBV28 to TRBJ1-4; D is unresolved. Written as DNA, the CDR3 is TGTGCCAGCAGTTTAACGGGTAATGAAAAACTGTTTTTT. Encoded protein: CASSLTGNEKLFF. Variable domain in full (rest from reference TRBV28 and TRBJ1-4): DVKVTQSSRYLVKRTGEKVFLECVQDMDHENMFWYRQDPGLGLRLIYFSYDVKMKEKGDIPEGYSVSREKKERFSLILESASTNQTSMYLCASSLTGNEKLFFGSGTQLSVL.